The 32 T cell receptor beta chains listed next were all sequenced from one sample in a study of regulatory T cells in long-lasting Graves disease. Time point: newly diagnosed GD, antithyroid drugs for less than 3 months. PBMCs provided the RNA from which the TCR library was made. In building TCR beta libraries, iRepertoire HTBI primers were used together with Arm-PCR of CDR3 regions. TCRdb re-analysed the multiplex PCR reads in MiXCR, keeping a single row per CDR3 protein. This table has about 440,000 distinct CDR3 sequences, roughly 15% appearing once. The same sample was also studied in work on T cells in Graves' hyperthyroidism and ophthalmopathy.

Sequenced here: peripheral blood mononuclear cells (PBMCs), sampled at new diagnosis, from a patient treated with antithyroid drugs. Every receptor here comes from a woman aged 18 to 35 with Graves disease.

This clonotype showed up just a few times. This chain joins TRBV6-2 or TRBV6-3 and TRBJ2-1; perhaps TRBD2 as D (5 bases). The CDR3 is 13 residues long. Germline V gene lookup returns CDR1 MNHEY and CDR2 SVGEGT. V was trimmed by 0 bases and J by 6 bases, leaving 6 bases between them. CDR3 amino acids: CASSYSEGNEQFF. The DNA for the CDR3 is TGTGCCAGCAGTTACTCAGAGGGCAATGAGCAGTTCTTC.

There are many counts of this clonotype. This CDR3 reads CASGRGGQDTEAFF. CDR3 DNA sequence: TGCGCCAGCGGACGTGGGGGACAGGACACTGAAGCTTTCTTT. This chain links TRBV4-1 with TRBJ1-1, with 8 bases aligning to TRBD1. The germline V gene has CDR1 MGHRA and CDR2 YSYEKL. The CDR3 length is 14 residues. Unmatched junction bases numbered 8, after V lost 8 bases and J lost 3 bases.

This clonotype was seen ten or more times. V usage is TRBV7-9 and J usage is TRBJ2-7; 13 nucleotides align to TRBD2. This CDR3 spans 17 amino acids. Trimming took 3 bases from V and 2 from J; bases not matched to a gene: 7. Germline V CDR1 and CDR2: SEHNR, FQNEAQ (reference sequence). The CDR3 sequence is CASSFMEGLAGAYEQYF. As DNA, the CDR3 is TGTGCCAGCAGCTTTATGGAAGGACTAGCGGGGGCCTACGAGCAGTACTTC.

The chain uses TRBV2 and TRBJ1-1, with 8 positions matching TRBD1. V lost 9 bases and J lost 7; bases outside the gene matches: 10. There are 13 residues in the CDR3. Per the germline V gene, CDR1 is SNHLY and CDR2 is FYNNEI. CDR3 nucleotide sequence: TGTGCCAGTAGACAGGGGATTAATAATGAAGCTTTCTTT. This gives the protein CASRQGINNEAFF.

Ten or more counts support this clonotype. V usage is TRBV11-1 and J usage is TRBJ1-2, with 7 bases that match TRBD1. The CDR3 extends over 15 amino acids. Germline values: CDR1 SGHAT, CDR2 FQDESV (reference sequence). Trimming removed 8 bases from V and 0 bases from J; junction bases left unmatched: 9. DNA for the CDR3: TGTGCCAGCGGCCATACGGGGACAGCTAACTATGGCTACACCTTC. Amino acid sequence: CASGHTGTANYGYTF.

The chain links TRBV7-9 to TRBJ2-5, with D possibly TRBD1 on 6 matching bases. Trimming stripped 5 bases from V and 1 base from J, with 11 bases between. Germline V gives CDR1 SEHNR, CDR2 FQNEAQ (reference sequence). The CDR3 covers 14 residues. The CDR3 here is CASSPDRTQETQYF. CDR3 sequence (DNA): TGTGCCAGCAGCCCCGACAGGACCCAAGAGACCCAGTACTTC.

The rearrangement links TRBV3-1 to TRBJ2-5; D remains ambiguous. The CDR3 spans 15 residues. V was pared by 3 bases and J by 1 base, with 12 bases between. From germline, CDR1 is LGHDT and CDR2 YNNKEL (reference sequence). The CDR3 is CASSHFSLSQETQYF. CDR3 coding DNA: TGTGCCAGCAGCCACTTTTCTCTCAGCCAAGAGACCCAGTACTTC.

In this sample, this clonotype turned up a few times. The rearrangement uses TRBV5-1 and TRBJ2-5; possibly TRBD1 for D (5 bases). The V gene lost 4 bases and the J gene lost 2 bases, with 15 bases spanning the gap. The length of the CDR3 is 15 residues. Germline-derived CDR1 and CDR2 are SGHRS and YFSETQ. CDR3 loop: CASSPLGLPQETQYF. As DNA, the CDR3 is TGCGCCAGCAGCCCACTGGGGCTACCACAAGAGACCCAGTACTTC.

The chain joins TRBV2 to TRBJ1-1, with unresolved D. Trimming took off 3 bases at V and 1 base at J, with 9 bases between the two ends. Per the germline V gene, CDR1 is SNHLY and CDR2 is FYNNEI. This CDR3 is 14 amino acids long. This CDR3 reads CASSERTENTEAFF. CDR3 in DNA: TGTGCCAGCAGTGAGAGGACGGAGAACACTGAAGCTTTCTTT.

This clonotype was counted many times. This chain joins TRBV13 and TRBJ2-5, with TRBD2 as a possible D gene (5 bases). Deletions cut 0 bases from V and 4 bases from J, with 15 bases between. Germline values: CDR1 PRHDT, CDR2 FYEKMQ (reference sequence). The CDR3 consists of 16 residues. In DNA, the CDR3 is TGTGCCAGCAGCTTAGGCGGCGGAGGTAGCGTAGAGACCCAGTACTTC. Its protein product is CASSLGGGGSVETQYF.

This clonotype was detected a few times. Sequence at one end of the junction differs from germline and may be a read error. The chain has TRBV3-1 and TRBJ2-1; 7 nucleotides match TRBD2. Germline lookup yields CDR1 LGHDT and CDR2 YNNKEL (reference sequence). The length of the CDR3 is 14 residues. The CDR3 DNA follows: TGTACCAGCAGTCAAGGACTAGAATGGAATGAGCAGTTCTTC. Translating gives CTSSQGLEWNEQFF.

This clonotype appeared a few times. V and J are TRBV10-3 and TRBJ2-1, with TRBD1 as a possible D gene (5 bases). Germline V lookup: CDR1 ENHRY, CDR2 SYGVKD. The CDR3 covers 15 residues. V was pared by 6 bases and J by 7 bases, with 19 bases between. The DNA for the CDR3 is TGTGCCATCAGCCAAGCCGGACAACGGGCTAATGAGCAGTTCTTC. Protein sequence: CAISQAGQRANEQFF.

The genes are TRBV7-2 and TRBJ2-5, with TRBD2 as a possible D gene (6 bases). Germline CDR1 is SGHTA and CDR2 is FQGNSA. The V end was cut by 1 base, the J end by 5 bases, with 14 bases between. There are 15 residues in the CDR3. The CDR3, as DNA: TGTGCCAGCAGCTTAGTTGGGGCCCGGGGGGAGACCCAGTACTTC. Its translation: CASSLVGARGETQYF.

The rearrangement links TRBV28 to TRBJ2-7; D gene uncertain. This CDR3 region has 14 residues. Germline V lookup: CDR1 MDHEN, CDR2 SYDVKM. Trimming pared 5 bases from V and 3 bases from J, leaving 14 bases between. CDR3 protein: CASSISGNYYEQYF. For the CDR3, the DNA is TGTGCCAGCAGTATCAGTGGAAACTACTACGAGCAGTACTTC.

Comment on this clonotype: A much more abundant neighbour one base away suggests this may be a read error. DNA of the CDR3: TGTGCCAGCAGCCAACAGGGATATGGCCACACCTTC. Translation: CASSQQGYGHTF. V is TRBV11-3 and J is TRBJ1-2; the D gene is possibly TRBD1 (6 bases). The V gene's germline CDR1 is SGHNT and CDR2 YENEEA. The CDR3 is 12 amino acids.

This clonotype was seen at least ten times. CDR3 sequence: CAISIDRDTEAFF. Here the CDR3 DNA reads TGTGCCATCAGTATCGACCGAGACACTGAAGCTTTCTTT. The chain recombines TRBV10-3 with TRBJ1-1, with D unresolved. V was cut by 5 bases and J by 3 bases, with 10 bases left in between. Germline V gene lookup returns CDR1 ENHRY and CDR2 SYGVKD. CDR3 length: 13 residues.

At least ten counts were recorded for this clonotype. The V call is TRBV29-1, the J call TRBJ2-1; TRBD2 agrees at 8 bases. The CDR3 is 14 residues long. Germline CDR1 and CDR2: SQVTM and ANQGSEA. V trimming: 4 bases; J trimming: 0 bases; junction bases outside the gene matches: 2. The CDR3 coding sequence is TGCAGCGTTGGTAGCGGGAACTCCTACAATGAGCAGTTCTTC. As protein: CSVGSGNSYNEQFF.

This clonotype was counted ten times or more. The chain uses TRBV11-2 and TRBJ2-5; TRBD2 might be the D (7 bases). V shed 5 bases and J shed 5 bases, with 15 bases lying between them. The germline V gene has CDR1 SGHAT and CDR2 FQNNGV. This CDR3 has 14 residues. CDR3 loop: CASSPRGAMETQYF. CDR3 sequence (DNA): TGTGCCAGCAGCCCCCGGGGGGCGATGGAGACCCAGTACTTC.

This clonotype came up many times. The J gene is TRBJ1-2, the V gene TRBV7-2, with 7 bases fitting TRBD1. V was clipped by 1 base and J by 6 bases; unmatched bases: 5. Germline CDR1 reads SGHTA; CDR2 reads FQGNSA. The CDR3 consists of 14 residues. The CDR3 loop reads CASSLEQGLNGYTF. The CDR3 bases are TGTGCCAGCAGCTTAGAACAGGGGCTTAATGGCTACACCTTC.

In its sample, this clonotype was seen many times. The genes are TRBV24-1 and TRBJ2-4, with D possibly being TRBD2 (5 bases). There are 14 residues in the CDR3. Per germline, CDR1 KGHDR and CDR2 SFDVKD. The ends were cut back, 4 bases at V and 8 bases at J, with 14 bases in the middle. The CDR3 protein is CATSESGSRDIQYF. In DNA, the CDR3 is TGTGCCACCAGTGAGTCGGGATCGAGGGACATTCAGTACTTC.

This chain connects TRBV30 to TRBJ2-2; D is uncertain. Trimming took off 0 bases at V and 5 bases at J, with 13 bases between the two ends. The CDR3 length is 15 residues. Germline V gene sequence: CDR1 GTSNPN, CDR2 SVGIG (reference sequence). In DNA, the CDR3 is TGTGCCTGGAGTGTACCGAGCGTTGGAACCGGGGAGCTGTTTTTT. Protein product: CAWSVPSVGTGELFF.

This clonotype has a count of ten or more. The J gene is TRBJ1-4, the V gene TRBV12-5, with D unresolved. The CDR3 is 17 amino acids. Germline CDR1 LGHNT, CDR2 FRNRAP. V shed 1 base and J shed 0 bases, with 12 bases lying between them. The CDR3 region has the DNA TGTGCTAGTGGTTTGGCCCGCGCCCGGACAACTAATGAAAAACTGTTTTTT. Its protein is CASGLARARTTNEKLFF.

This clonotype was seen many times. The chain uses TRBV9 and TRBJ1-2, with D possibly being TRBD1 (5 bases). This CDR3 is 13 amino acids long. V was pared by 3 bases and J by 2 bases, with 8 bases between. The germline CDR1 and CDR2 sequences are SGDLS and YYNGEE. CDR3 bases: TGTGCCAGCAGCGGGTCAGGGAACTATGGCTACACCTTC. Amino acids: CASSGSGNYGYTF.

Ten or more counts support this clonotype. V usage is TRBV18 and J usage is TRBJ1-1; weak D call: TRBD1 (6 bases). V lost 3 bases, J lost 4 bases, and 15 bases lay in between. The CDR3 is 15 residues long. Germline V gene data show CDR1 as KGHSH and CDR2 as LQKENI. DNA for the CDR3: TGTGCCAGCTCACCTTTGGGGGGCTGGGGCACTGAAGCTTTCTTT. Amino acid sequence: CASSPLGGWGTEAFF.

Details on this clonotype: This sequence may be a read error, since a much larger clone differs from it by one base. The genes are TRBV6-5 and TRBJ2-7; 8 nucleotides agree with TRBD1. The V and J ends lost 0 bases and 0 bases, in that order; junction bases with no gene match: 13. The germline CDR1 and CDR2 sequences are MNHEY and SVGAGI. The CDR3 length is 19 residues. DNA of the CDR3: TGTGCCAGCAGTTACTCGTTTCTCCACCCGGGACAGGCCTCCTACGAGCAGTACTTC. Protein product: CASSYSFLHPGQASYEQYF.

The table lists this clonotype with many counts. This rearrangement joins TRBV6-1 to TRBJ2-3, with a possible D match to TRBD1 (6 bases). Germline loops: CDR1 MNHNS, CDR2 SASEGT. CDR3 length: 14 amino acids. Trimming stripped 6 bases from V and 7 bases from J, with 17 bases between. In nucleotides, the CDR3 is TGTGCCAGCAGCAAGGACAGCCCGAGGTATACGCAGTATTTT. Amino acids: CASSKDSPRYTQYF.

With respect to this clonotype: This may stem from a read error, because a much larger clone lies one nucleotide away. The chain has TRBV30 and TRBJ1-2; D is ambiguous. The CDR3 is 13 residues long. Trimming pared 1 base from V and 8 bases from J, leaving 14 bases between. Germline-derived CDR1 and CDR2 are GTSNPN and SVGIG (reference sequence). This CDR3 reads CAWSGSGGVGYTF. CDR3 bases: TGTGCCTGGAGTGGTTCAGGTGGTGTGGGCTACACCTTC.

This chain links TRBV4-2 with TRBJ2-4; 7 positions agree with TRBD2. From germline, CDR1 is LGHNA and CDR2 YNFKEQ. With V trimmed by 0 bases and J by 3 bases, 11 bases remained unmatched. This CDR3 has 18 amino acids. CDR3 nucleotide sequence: TGTGCCAGCAGCCAAGATTCCGACGGACTAGGGAGCAAAAACATTCAGTACTTC. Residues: CASSQDSDGLGSKNIQYF.

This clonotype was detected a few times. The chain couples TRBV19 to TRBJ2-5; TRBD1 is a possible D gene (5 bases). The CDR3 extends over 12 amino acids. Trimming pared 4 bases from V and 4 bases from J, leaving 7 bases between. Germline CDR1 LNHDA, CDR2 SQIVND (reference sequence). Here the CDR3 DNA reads TGTGCCAGTAGTAGAAGGGGAGAGACCCAGTACTTC. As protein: CASSRRGETQYF.

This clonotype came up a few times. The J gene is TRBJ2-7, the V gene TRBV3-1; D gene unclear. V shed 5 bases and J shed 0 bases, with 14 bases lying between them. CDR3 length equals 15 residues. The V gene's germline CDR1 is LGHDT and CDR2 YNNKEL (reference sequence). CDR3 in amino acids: CASSGRRLTSYEQYF. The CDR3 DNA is TGTGCCAGCAGCGGGCGCAGACTGACCTCCTACGAGCAGTACTTC.

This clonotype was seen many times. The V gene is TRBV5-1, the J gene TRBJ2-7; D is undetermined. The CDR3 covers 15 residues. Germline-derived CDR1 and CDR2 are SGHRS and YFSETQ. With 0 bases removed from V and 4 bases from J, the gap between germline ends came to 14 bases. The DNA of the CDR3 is TGCGCCAGCAGCTTGGAGGGTCAGACTGGGTACGAGCAGTACTTC. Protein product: CASSLEGQTGYEQYF.

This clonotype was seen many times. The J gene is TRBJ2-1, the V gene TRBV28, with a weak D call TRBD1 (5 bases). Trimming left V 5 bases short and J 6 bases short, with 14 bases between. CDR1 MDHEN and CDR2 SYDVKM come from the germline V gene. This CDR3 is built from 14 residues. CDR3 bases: TGTGCCAGCAGTGGGGCGACAGTAGTCAATGAGCAGTTCTTC. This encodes CASSGATVVNEQFF.